This T cell receptor beta chain was retrieved from a study of cytomegalovirus exposure and HLA in healthy donors. Study outcomes and limitations: Investigators reported approximately 150 TCR beta chains as tied to cytomegalovirus. There were some public TCRs occurring in many donors, but most TCR sequences were rare.

The PCR employed 60 Vbeta primers together with 13 Jbeta primers. Authors' processing steps: Roughly 10 million shared chains were among approximately 80 million unique TCR beta chains counted in a later analysis. Sequencing used immunoSEQ multiplex PCR; TCRdb keeps in-frame clones, though not all of them. V, J and clone size reflect that table, while D and trimming were determined from the DNA. The repertoire has about 190,000 clones, 80% to 90% of them found once; the top ten carry 1% to 1.5%. Donors likely had unrecorded immune exposures despite being nominally healthy when sampled. On this clone itself: The target antigen is unknown.

This TCR was sampled from a man younger than 45 in good health and CMV-seronegative. The sample was PBMCs.

The CDR3 loop reads CASSFSGGAPYEQYF. CDR3 coding DNA: TGTGCCAGCAGCTTTAGCGGGGGTGCCCCCTACGAGCAGTACTTC. The rearrangement uses TRBV13 and TRBJ2-5; 9 positions match TRBD2. With the DNA end fitting TRBJ2-7 better, the J assignment may be wrong. Per the germline V gene, CDR1 is PRHDT and CDR2 is FYEKMQ (reference sequence). CDR3 size: 15 residues.